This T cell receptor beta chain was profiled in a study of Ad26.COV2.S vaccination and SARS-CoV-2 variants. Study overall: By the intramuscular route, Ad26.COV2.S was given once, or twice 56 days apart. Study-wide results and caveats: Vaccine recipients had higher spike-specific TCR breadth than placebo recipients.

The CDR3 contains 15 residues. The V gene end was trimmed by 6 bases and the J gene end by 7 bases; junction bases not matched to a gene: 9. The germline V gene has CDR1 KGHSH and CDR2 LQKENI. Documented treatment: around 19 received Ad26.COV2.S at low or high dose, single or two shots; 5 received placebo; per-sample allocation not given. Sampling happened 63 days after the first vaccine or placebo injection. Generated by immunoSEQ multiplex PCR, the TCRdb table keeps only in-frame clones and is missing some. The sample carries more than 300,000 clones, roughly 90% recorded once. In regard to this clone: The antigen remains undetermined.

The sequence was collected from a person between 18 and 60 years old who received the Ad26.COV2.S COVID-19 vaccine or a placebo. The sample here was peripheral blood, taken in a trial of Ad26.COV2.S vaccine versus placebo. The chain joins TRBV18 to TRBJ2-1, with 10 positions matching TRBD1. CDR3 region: CASSTGTGAWNEQFF. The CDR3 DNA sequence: TGTGCCAGCTCCACCGGGACAGGGGCTTGGAATGAGCAGTTCTTC. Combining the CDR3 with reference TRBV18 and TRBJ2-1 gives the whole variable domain NAGVMQNPRHLVRRRGQEARLRCSPMKGHSHVYWYRQLPEEGLKFMVYLQKENIIDESGMPKERFSAEFPKEGPSILRIQQVVRGDSAAYFCASSTGTGAWNEQFFGPGTRLTVL.